This is a list of T cell receptor beta chains from one sample in a study of T cells in localized non-small cell lung cancer. Libraries were prepared by immunoSEQ multiplex PCR; TCRdb keeps only in-frame clonotypes and omits some of them. This table holds 45,000 to 55,000 clones, 75% to 90% found once. The material sequenced was peripheral blood, taken before any cancer treatment. These receptors were obtained from a male donor aged 60 or over with stage III squamous cell lung carcinoma. CDR3s include the opening cysteine and the closing phenylalanine or tryptophan. The order of the fields is J gene, CDR3 length, D gene, clone size, V gene, CDR3 DNA, CDR3 protein. A D gene is named only where the DNA matches it firmly. A clone size is listed for some rows: how often the clone was seen (once, few, many), or a class if it is expanded.

j_call: TRBJ2-1; cdr3_length: 15; d_call: NA; clone_size: NA; v_call: TRBV25-1; cdr3_nt: TGTGCCAGCCGCGGTCTAGGGGCATCTTACAATGAGCAGTTCTTC; cdr3_aa: CASRGLGASYNEQFF
j_call: TRBJ1-1; cdr3_length: 11; d_call: NA; clone_size: NA; v_call: TRBV7-9; cdr3_nt: TGTGCCAGCAGTTTGGACTGGGATTTTTTCTTT; cdr3_aa: CASSLDWDFFF
j_call: TRBJ2-5; cdr3_length: 17; d_call: NA; clone_size: NA; v_call: TRBV5-1; cdr3_nt: TGCGCCAGCAGCTTGCGGTGGGGGGGCGAGGGCCAAGAGACCCAGTACTTC; cdr3_aa: CASSLRWGGEGQETQYF
j_call: TRBJ2-1; cdr3_length: 15; d_call: NA; clone_size: NA; v_call: TRBV19; cdr3_nt: TGTGCCAGTAGTATGCGGCCAGACTCCTACAATGAGCAGTTCTTC; cdr3_aa: CASSMRPDSYNEQFF
j_call: TRBJ1-1; cdr3_length: 16; d_call: TRBD1; clone_size: NA; v_call: TRBV30; cdr3_nt: TGTGCCTGGAGGATCCGGGACAGGGGCCCCCGCACTGAAGCTTTCTTT; cdr3_aa: CAWRIRDRGPRTEAFF
j_call: TRBJ1-2; cdr3_length: 14; d_call: NA; clone_size: NA; v_call: TRBV4-2; cdr3_nt: TGTGCCAGCAGCTTAAGCAGGCGCAACTATGGCTACACCTTC; cdr3_aa: CASSLSRRNYGYTF
j_call: TRBJ1-1; cdr3_length: 12; d_call: NA; clone_size: few; v_call: TRBV6-1; cdr3_nt: TGTGCCAGCAGTGTCGGACAGCCCGAAGCTTTCTTT; cdr3_aa: CASSVGQPEAFF
j_call: TRBJ1-3; cdr3_length: 12; d_call: NA; clone_size: NA; v_call: TRBV30; cdr3_nt: TGTGCCTGGGGCGGATCTGGAAACACCATATATTTT; cdr3_aa: CAWGGSGNTIYF
j_call: TRBJ1-1; cdr3_length: 12; d_call: NA; clone_size: NA; v_call: TRBV18; cdr3_nt: TGTGCCAGCTCAACAGGGAACACTGAAGCTTTCTTT; cdr3_aa: CASSTGNTEAFF
j_call: TRBJ2-5; cdr3_length: 13; d_call: NA; clone_size: NA; v_call: TRBV7-2; cdr3_nt: TGTGCCAGCAGCTTAGCCCACCAAGAGACCCAGTACTTC; cdr3_aa: CASSLAHQETQYF
j_call: TRBJ2-2; cdr3_length: 13; d_call: NA; clone_size: NA; v_call: TRBV28; cdr3_nt: TGTGCCAGCAGGGGGGCCGGCACCGGGGAGCTGTTTTTT; cdr3_aa: CASRGAGTGELFF
j_call: TRBJ1-1; cdr3_length: 13; d_call: TRBD1; clone_size: NA; v_call: TRBV25-1; cdr3_nt: TGTGCCAGTGGTGAGGGGGCGTCCACTGAAGCTTTCTTT; cdr3_aa: CASGEGASTEAFF
j_call: TRBJ2-7; cdr3_length: 17; d_call: NA; clone_size: NA; v_call: TRBV5-1; cdr3_nt: TGCGCCAGCAGCTTGTTGGGCTCGACAGGTTCGCCCTACGAGCAGTACTTC; cdr3_aa: CASSLLGSTGSPYEQYF
j_call: TRBJ1-1; cdr3_length: 15; d_call: NA; clone_size: NA; v_call: TRBV6-5; cdr3_nt: TGTGCCAGCAGTTATAGAGAGATGAAGAACACTGAAGCTTTCTTT; cdr3_aa: CASSYREMKNTEAFF
j_call: TRBJ2-7; cdr3_length: 14; d_call: TRBD2; clone_size: NA; v_call: TRBV9; cdr3_nt: TGTGCCAGCAGCGTTAGACTAGCGGGAGACGAGCAGTACTTC; cdr3_aa: CASSVRLAGDEQYF
j_call: TRBJ2-7; cdr3_length: 14; d_call: TRBD2; clone_size: NA; v_call: TRBV28; cdr3_nt: TGTGCCAGCAGCTCCGGGACTACTCCCTACGAGCAGTACTTC; cdr3_aa: CASSSGTTPYEQYF
j_call: TRBJ2-2; cdr3_length: 16; d_call: NA; clone_size: NA; v_call: TRBV7-6; cdr3_nt: TGTGCCAGCAGCTTGATAGTACAAGCAGGGACCGGGGAGCTGTTTTTT; cdr3_aa: CASSLIVQAGTGELFF
j_call: TRBJ1-5; cdr3_length: 13; d_call: NA; clone_size: many; v_call: TRBV30; cdr3_nt: TGTGCCTGGGGGGACGGTTACAATCAGCCCCAGCATTTT; cdr3_aa: CAWGDGYNQPQHF
j_call: TRBJ1-1; cdr3_length: 13; d_call: NA; clone_size: NA; v_call: TRBV5-4; cdr3_nt: TGTGCCAGCAGCTTATACCAGAACACTGAAGCTTTCTTT; cdr3_aa: CASSLYQNTEAFF
j_call: TRBJ2-7; cdr3_length: 16; d_call: NA; clone_size: NA; v_call: TRBV11-3; cdr3_nt: TGTGCCAGCTCACCGGGCGTCGGGACTCGTCCCTACGAGCAGTACTTC; cdr3_aa: CASSPGVGTRPYEQYF
j_call: TRBJ1-6; cdr3_length: 16; d_call: NA; clone_size: NA; v_call: TRBV6-6; cdr3_nt: TGTGCCAGCAGCCTACAACAGGGCTCCTATAATTCACCCCTCCACTTT; cdr3_aa: CASSLQQGSYNSPLHF
j_call: TRBJ2-5; cdr3_length: 16; d_call: TRBD2; clone_size: NA; v_call: TRBV5-4; cdr3_nt: TGTGCCAGCAGCAGCCGGGGAGGGAGGACCCTGGAGACCCAGTACTTC; cdr3_aa: CASSSRGGRTLETQYF
j_call: TRBJ2-5; cdr3_length: 14; d_call: NA; clone_size: NA; v_call: TRBV7-3; cdr3_nt: TGTGCCAGCAGCCCCTCACTGAGGGTGGAGACCCAGTACTTC; cdr3_aa: CASSPSLRVETQYF
j_call: TRBJ2-2; cdr3_length: 18; d_call: NA; clone_size: NA; v_call: TRBV18; cdr3_nt: TGTGCCAGCTCTGAAGTTATGCTAGGAGGCGTCGACACCGGGGAGCTGTTTTTT; cdr3_aa: CASSEVMLGGVDTGELFF
j_call: TRBJ1-5; cdr3_length: 14; d_call: TRBD1; clone_size: NA; v_call: TRBV6-5; cdr3_nt: TGTGCCAGCAGCACCGGGACAGCCAATCAGCCCCAGCATTTT; cdr3_aa: CASSTGTANQPQHF
j_call: TRBJ2-5; cdr3_length: 13; d_call: NA; clone_size: NA; v_call: TRBV6-1; cdr3_nt: TGTGCCAGCAGTGACGGACAGATGGAGACCCAGTACTTC; cdr3_aa: CASSDGQMETQYF
j_call: TRBJ2-5; cdr3_length: 15; d_call: TRBD2; clone_size: NA; v_call: TRBV7-2; cdr3_nt: TGTGCCAGCAGCTTAGCGGCGGCGGGGGGTGAGACCCAGTACTTC; cdr3_aa: CASSLAAAGGETQYF
j_call: TRBJ1-2; cdr3_length: 14; d_call: NA; clone_size: NA; v_call: TRBV30; cdr3_nt: TGTGCCTGGAGTGTAAACAGGCGACACTATGGCTACACCTTC; cdr3_aa: CAWSVNRRHYGYTF
j_call: TRBJ2-6; cdr3_length: 16; d_call: NA; clone_size: NA; v_call: TRBV18; cdr3_nt: TGTGCCAGCTCACCAAACAGTCTCTCTGGGGCCAACGTCCTGACTTTC; cdr3_aa: CASSPNSLSGANVLTF
j_call: TRBJ2-3; cdr3_length: 13; d_call: NA; clone_size: NA; v_call: TRBV9; cdr3_nt: TGTGCCAGCAGCGTAGTCTGGGGAGATACGCAGTATTTT; cdr3_aa: CASSVVWGDTQYF
j_call: TRBJ1-3; cdr3_length: 15; d_call: NA; clone_size: NA; v_call: TRBV25-1; cdr3_nt: TGTGCCAGCAGTGTTGGGGGGTCTGGTGGAAACACCATATATTTT; cdr3_aa: CASSVGGSGGNTIYF
j_call: TRBJ1-4; cdr3_length: 16; d_call: TRBD1; clone_size: NA; v_call: TRBV30; cdr3_nt: TGTGCCTGGAGTCACGGACGGGACAGTATTAATGAAAAACTGTTTTTT; cdr3_aa: CAWSHGRDSINEKLFF
j_call: TRBJ1-2; cdr3_length: 13; d_call: NA; clone_size: NA; v_call: TRBV28; cdr3_nt: TGTGCCAGCAGGGTCGGGCTTAACTATGGCTACACCTTC; cdr3_aa: CASRVGLNYGYTF
j_call: TRBJ2-2; cdr3_length: 17; d_call: NA; clone_size: NA; v_call: TRBV5-1; cdr3_nt: TGCGCCAGCAGCTTGGTAGGGGCCGGGTTGAGCACCGGGGAGCTGTTTTTT; cdr3_aa: CASSLVGAGLSTGELFF
j_call: TRBJ2-5; cdr3_length: 15; d_call: NA; clone_size: NA; v_call: TRBV19; cdr3_nt: TGTGCCAGTAGTTCGCTGGGAAGCAGCCAAGAGACCCAGTACTTC; cdr3_aa: CASSSLGSSQETQYF
j_call: TRBJ2-1; cdr3_length: 12; d_call: TRBD2; clone_size: NA; v_call: TRBV29-1; cdr3_nt: TGCAGCGTCTCCGGGGGGTACAATGAGCAGTTCTTC; cdr3_aa: CSVSGGYNEQFF
j_call: TRBJ2-3; cdr3_length: 16; d_call: TRBD2; clone_size: NA; v_call: TRBV5-1; cdr3_nt: TGCGCCAGCAGCCCGTTGAGCGGGACCCGCACAGATACGCAGTATTTT; cdr3_aa: CASSPLSGTRTDTQYF
j_call: TRBJ2-3; cdr3_length: 16; d_call: TRBD2; clone_size: NA; v_call: TRBV9; cdr3_nt: TGTGCCAGCAACCTCATGGGGGGGTCGGGCGCAGATACGCAGTATTTT; cdr3_aa: CASNLMGGSGADTQYF
j_call: TRBJ2-7; cdr3_length: 13; d_call: NA; clone_size: NA; v_call: TRBV7-8; cdr3_nt: TGTGCCAGCAGCCAAGGACAGCCCTACGAGCAGTACTTC; cdr3_aa: CASSQGQPYEQYF
j_call: TRBJ2-1; cdr3_length: 16; d_call: NA; clone_size: NA; v_call: TRBV23-1; cdr3_nt: TGCGCCAGCTATCTCAGTCGGATAGGGTCCTACAATGAGCAGTTCTTC; cdr3_aa: CASYLSRIGSYNEQFF
j_call: TRBJ2-5; cdr3_length: 15; d_call: NA; clone_size: NA; v_call: TRBV10-1; cdr3_nt: TGCGCCAGGCGCAATACAGGGCTTTCATCGGAGACCCAGTACTTC; cdr3_aa: CARRNTGLSSETQYF
j_call: TRBJ2-2; cdr3_length: 14; d_call: NA; clone_size: NA; v_call: TRBV5-1; cdr3_nt: TGCGCCAGCAACCGGGGACTCAACACCGGGGAGCTGTTTTTT; cdr3_aa: CASNRGLNTGELFF
j_call: TRBJ2-3; cdr3_length: 15; d_call: TRBD1; clone_size: NA; v_call: TRBV5-1; cdr3_nt: TGCGCCAGCAGCTCGGGACAGGGCATCACAGATACGCAGTATTTT; cdr3_aa: CASSSGQGITDTQYF
j_call: TRBJ2-7; cdr3_length: 15; d_call: TRBD2; clone_size: NA; v_call: TRBV4-1; cdr3_nt: TGCGCCAGCAGCCAAGCGGGACTAGCAGTCTACGAGCAGTACTTC; cdr3_aa: CASSQAGLAVYEQYF
j_call: TRBJ2-1; cdr3_length: 14; d_call: NA; clone_size: many; v_call: TRBV11-2; cdr3_nt: TGTGCCAGCAGCTTAGGTCTTGGGGTCAATGAGCAGTTCTTC; cdr3_aa: CASSLGLGVNEQFF
j_call: TRBJ1-2; cdr3_length: 12; d_call: NA; clone_size: NA; v_call: TRBV5-1; cdr3_nt: TGCGCCAGCAGCTTGGAGGGCCCTGGCTACACCTTC; cdr3_aa: CASSLEGPGYTF
j_call: TRBJ1-1; cdr3_length: 16; d_call: NA; clone_size: NA; v_call: TRBV9; cdr3_nt: TGTGCCAGCAGCCATAGCCTCACGTCGGTGAACACTGAAGCTTTCTTT; cdr3_aa: CASSHSLTSVNTEAFF
j_call: TRBJ2-6; cdr3_length: 16; d_call: NA; clone_size: few; v_call: TRBV7-9; cdr3_nt: TGTGCCAGCAGCTTGAACAACGGACCCGGGGCCAACGTCCTGACTTTC; cdr3_aa: CASSLNNGPGANVLTF
j_call: TRBJ1-1; cdr3_length: 15; d_call: TRBD1; clone_size: NA; v_call: TRBV18; cdr3_nt: TGTGCCAGCTCACGACAGGGCGCTAAGGTCACTGAAGCTTTCTTT; cdr3_aa: CASSRQGAKVTEAFF